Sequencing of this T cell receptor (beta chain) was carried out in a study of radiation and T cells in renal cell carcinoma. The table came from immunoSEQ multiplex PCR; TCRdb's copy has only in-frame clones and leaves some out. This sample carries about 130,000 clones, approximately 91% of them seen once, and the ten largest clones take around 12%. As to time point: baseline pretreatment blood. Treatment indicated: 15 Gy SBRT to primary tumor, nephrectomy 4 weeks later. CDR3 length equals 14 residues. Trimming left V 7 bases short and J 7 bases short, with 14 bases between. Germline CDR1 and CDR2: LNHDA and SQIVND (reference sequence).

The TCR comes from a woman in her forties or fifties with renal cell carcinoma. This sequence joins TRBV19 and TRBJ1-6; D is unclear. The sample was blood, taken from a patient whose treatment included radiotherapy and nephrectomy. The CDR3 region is CASTTWSHNSPLHF. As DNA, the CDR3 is TGTGCCAGTACCACTTGGTCTCACAATTCACCCCTCCACTTT.